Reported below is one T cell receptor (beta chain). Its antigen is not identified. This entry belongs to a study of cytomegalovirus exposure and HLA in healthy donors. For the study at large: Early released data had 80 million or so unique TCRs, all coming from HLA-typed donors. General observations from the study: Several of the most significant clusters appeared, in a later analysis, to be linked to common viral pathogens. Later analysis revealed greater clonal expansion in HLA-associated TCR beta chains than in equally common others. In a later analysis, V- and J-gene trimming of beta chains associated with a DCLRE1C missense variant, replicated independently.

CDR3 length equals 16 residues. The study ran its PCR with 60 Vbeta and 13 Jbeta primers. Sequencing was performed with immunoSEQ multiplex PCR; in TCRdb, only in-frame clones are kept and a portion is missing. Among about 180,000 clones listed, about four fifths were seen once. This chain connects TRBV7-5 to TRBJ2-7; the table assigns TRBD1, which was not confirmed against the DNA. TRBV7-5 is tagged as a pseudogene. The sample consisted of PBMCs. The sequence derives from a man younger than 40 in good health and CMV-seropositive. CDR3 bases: TGTGTCAGAAGCTCACCTCCGGGACAGTACTCCTACGAGCAGTACTTC. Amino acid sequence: CVRSSPPGQYSYEQYF.